This TCR beta chain derives from a study of early T cells in non-severe SARS-CoV-2 infection. In the study overall: It was bulk RNA from unsorted whole blood that was sequenced, and the chains were unpaired. General study findings and limits: Anti-spike CD8 responses were favored in VDJdb matching, and private and CD4 specificities were missed.

This CDR3 has 11 amino acids. V dropped 7 bases and J dropped 7 bases, with 7 bases sitting between them. Germline CDR1 SNHLY, CDR2 FYNNEI. For this clonotype: Its antigen is currently unknown.

Tagging with unique molecular identifiers was applied to individual cDNA molecules. MiXCR was run by TCRdb on the 5' RACE reads, yielding one entry per CDR3 protein. The sample includes roughly 72,000 distinct CDR3 sequences, roughly 13% seen only once; the top ten take 1.1%. The sample consisted of whole blood. This clonotype was sampled from an adult who was a healthcare worker with PCR-confirmed SARS-CoV-2 infection or an uninfected control (not recorded which). The rearrangement joins TRBV2 to TRBJ2-2; D is unclear. Written as DNA, the CDR3 is TGTGCCAGCAAGGTTAACGGGGAGCTGTTTTTT. The encoded protein is CASKVNGELFF.